These 25 T cell receptor beta chains originate from one sample sequenced in a study of identical twins' blood T cells. TCRdb redid the calling of the 5' RACE reads with MiXCR, one entry per CDR3 protein. The sample yields about 370,000 distinct CDR3 sequences, 28% seen once. The sequenced sample was PBMCs. The receptors derive from a woman aged 18 to 55 in good health.

The genes are TRBV29-1 and TRBJ2-2; D unresolved. The CDR3 totals 13 residues. The V gene's germline CDR1 is SQVTM and CDR2 ANQGSEA. The CDR3 nucleotides are TGCGGCGCCCAATCCGCAAACACCGGGGAGCTGTTTTTT. Translating it yields CGAQSANTGELFF.

The CDR3 DNA follows: TGCAGTGCTAGAGGCGCTTTCTTT. Protein product: CSARGAFF. V gene TRBV20-1 combines with J gene TRBJ1-1, with D hard to call. Per the germline V gene, CDR1 is DFQATT and CDR2 is SNEGSKA (reference sequence). This CDR3 spans 8 amino acids. V was cut by 1 base and J by 11 bases, with 2 bases left in between.

The V call is TRBV6-2 or TRBV6-3, the J call TRBJ1-5, with TRBD1 as a possible D gene (6 bases). CDR1 and CDR2 (germline): MNHEY, SVGEGT. The CDR3 runs 15 residues. Trimming removed 7 bases from V and 1 base from J, with 14 bases in between. The CDR3 bases are TGTGCCAGCACCCCGGCGGGGGCCAGCAATCAGCCCCAGCATTTT. Translation gives CASTPAGASNQPQHF.

The chain recombines TRBV29-1 with TRBJ2-3; 13 bases line up with TRBD2. The CDR3 length is 19 residues. Trimming took 1 base from V and 2 from J; bases not matched to a gene: 12. Germline V lookup: CDR1 SQVTM, CDR2 ANQGSEA. CDR3 DNA: TGCAGCGTTGAAGGAATACTAGCGGGAGGGCCTGAATACACAGATACGCAGTATTTT. This codes for CSVEGILAGGPEYTDTQYF.

The chain employs TRBV27 and TRBJ1-1; D call uncertain. This CDR3 has 12 amino acids. Trimming shortened V by 8 bases and J by 1 base, and 8 bases separated the two germline ends. Germline loops: CDR1 MNHEY, CDR2 SMNVEV (reference sequence). The CDR3 sequence is CASAGPNTEAFF. CDR3 DNA: TGTGCCAGCGCGGGCCCGAACACTGAAGCTTTCTTT.

This clonotype occurred a few times. The rearrangement uses TRBV10-3 and TRBJ2-7, with D perhaps TRBD1 (5 bases). The V gene's germline CDR1 is ENHRY and CDR2 SYGVKD. V was cut by 2 bases and J by 5 bases, with 10 bases left in between. CDR3 size: 13 residues. The CDR3 protein is CAISEPLRDEQYF. The DNA for the CDR3 is TGTGCCATCAGTGAGCCCCTCAGGGACGAGCAGTACTTC.

This clonotype was counted a few times. This chain links TRBV29-1 with TRBJ2-1; D may match TRBD1 or TRBD2 (5 bases each). The V end lost 3 bases, the J end lost 7 bases, and 22 bases lay between the germline ends. This CDR3 has 16 residues. The germline gives CDR1 SQVTM, CDR2 ANQGSEA. The CDR3 here is CSVEEPRDPTRNEQFF. The CDR3 nucleotides read TGCAGCGTTGAGGAACCTCGGGACCCCACGAGAAATGAGCAGTTCTTC.

CDR3 sequence reads: CASSQIRGQPLEQYF. For the CDR3, the DNA is TGTGCCAGCAGCCAGATTCGGGGGCAACCGTTGGAGCAGTACTTC. This chain connects TRBV6-2 or TRBV6-3 to TRBJ2-7; perhaps D is TRBD1 or TRBD2 (6 bases each). The CDR3 length is 15 residues. The germline gives CDR1 MNHEY, CDR2 SVGEGT. The ends were cut back, 6 bases at V and 7 bases at J, with 22 bases in the middle.

This clonotype was picked up a small number of times. V is TRBV12-3 or TRBV12-4 and J is TRBJ1-5, with D uncertain. The CDR3 runs 14 residues. V lost 5 bases and J lost 6, with 14 bases in between. The CDR3 here is CASSTDGRGQPQHF. CDR3 DNA sequence: TGTGCCAGCAGTACGGACGGGCGTGGTCAGCCCCAGCATTTT.

This clonotype has a single count. The chain uses TRBV6-4 and TRBJ2-2; D unclear. This CDR3 region has 15 residues. Germline loops: CDR1 MRHNA, CDR2 SNTAGT. V was trimmed by 4 bases and J by 5 bases, leaving 14 bases between them. The CDR3 sequence is CASSARAATTGELFF. The CDR3 DNA sequence: TGTGCCAGCAGTGCCCGGGCGGCAACAACCGGGGAGCTGTTTTTT.

This clonotype was counted many times. The rearrangement joins TRBV5-1 to TRBJ1-1; 7 nucleotides match TRBD1. Germline CDR1 and CDR2: SGHRS and YFSETQ. This CDR3 contains 18 residues. The V and J ends lost 2 bases and 1 base, in that order; junction bases with no gene match: 14. The CDR3 is CASSFSARGTMGNTEAFF. The CDR3 bases are TGCGCCAGCAGCTTCAGTGCCAGGGGGACAATGGGGAACACTGAAGCTTTCTTT.

This chain joins TRBV3-1 and TRBJ1-2; D is undetermined. V was clipped by 1 base and J by 4 bases, with 7 bases between them. The CDR3 is made up of 13 amino acids. Germline V gene data show CDR1 as LGHDT and CDR2 as YNNKEL (reference sequence). Here the CDR3 DNA reads TGTGCCAGCAGCCAAGCGGGTGTCTATGGCTACACCTTC. This sequence encodes CASSQAGVYGYTF.

The V and J genes are TRBV20-1 and TRBJ2-1; 16 nucleotides match TRBD2. The CDR3 contains 17 residues. Germline CDR1 and CDR2: DFQATT and SNEGSKA (reference sequence). Trimming took 2 bases from V and 6 from J; bases not matched to a gene: 7. CDR3 bases: TGCAGTGCTAGAAACCCGGGACTAGCGGGGGGGACCAATGAGCAGTTCTTC. Its translation is CSARNPGLAGGTNEQFF.

This clonotype has only a few counts. The chain joins TRBV5-8 to TRBJ2-3, with D uncertain. With 3 bases removed from V and 1 base from J, the gap between germline ends came to 9 bases. This CDR3 is built from 14 residues. Per germline, CDR1 SGHTS and CDR2 YDEGEE. The CDR3 sequence: CASSSRRGTDTQYF. CDR3 bases: TGTGCCAGCAGCTCCCGAAGGGGCACAGATACGCAGTATTTT.

This clonotype was found a few times. This sequence joins TRBV20-1 and TRBJ2-7; 8 nucleotides align to TRBD2. Per the germline V gene, CDR1 is DFQATT and CDR2 is SNEGSKA (reference sequence). V lost 1 base to trimming and J lost 3 bases; unmatched junction nucleotides: 8. The CDR3 has 15 residues. CDR3 sequence (DNA): TGCAGTGCTAGAGGTGGAAGCGGGGGTGACTACGAGCAGTACTTC. Its translation is CSARGGSGGDYEQYF.

This clonotype was seen more than once but under ten times. V usage is TRBV6-1 and J usage is TRBJ1-1; D gene unclear. CDR1 and CDR2 (germline): MNHNS, SASEGT. CDR3 size: 12 residues. V lost 4 bases, J lost 6 bases, and 9 bases lay in between. CDR3 region: CASSVQLSEAFF. Here the CDR3 DNA reads TGTGCCAGCAGTGTGCAACTCTCTGAAGCTTTCTTT.

This clonotype was seen at least ten times. The chain has TRBV29-1 and TRBJ2-2, with D perhaps matching TRBD2 (6 bases). CDR3 length equals 14 residues. V lost 4 bases and J 0 bases, leaving 9 bases between the germline ends. Germline CDR1 is SQVTM and CDR2 is ANQGSEA. In DNA, the CDR3 is TGCAGCGTTGGACGCGGGGCGAACACCGGGGAGCTGTTTTTT. It encodes CSVGRGANTGELFF.

The rearrangement uses TRBV20-1 and TRBJ1-1, with D perhaps TRBD1 (5 bases). CDR1 is DFQATT, CDR2 SNEGSKA, per germline (reference sequence). The CDR3 sequence is 15 residues long. Trimming shortened V by 0 bases and J by 1 base, and 12 bases separated the two germline ends. The CDR3 sequence is CSAREQTVGNTEAFF. CDR3 nucleotides: TGCAGTGCTAGAGAGCAGACAGTGGGGAACACTGAAGCTTTCTTT.

The genes are TRBV20-1 and TRBJ2-1, with 7 bases that match TRBD1. The CDR3 has 13 residues. Germline CDR1 and CDR2: DFQATT and SNEGSKA (reference sequence). Trimming at V came to 3 bases and at J to 4 bases, leaving 3 bases not matched to a gene. The CDR3 region is CSASGTVYNEQFF. The DNA for the CDR3 is TGCAGTGCTAGTGGGACAGTATACAATGAGCAGTTCTTC.

This clonotype has just a few counts. The chain has TRBV5-1 and TRBJ2-3, with D possibly matching TRBD2 (7 bases). The CDR3 is 16 amino acids. Germline-derived CDR1 and CDR2 are SGHRS and YFSETQ. The germline V and J ends were trimmed by 2 bases and 5 bases, with 18 bases remaining between them. The CDR3 loop reads CASSFSAGARIDTQYF. The CDR3 region has the DNA TGCGCCAGCAGCTTTTCGGCGGGGGCGAGGATAGATACGCAGTATTTT.

J is TRBJ1-2 and V is TRBV30; TRBD1 is a possible D gene (6 bases). Trimming pared 2 bases from V and 3 bases from J, leaving 13 bases between. This CDR3 contains 14 residues. CDR1 and CDR2 (germline): GTSNPN, SVGIG (reference sequence). This CDR3 is CAWSSTGMDYGYTF. CDR3 nucleotide sequence: TGTGCCTGGAGTTCAACAGGGATGGACTATGGCTACACCTTC. Based on the CDR3 plus reference TRBV30 and TRBJ1-2, the full variable domain is SQTIHQWPATLVQPVGSPLSLECTVEGTSNPNLYWYRQAAGRGLQLLFYSVGIGQISSEVPQNLSASRPQDRQFILSSKKLLLSDSGFYLCAWSSTGMDYGYTFGSGTRLTVV.

This chain connects TRBV19 to TRBJ2-3; a weak D match, TRBD2 (5 bases). Looked up from germline, CDR1 is LNHDA and CDR2 is SQIVND (reference sequence). CDR3 length equals 17 residues. V was cut by 6 bases and J by 4 bases, with 23 bases left in between. CDR3 sequence: CASSPPPKSGLPDTQYF. As DNA, the CDR3 is TGTGCCAGTAGCCCCCCTCCTAAAAGCGGCCTCCCAGATACGCAGTATTTT.

The chain employs TRBV20-1 and TRBJ2-1, with D perhaps TRBD1 (5 bases). Germline CDR1 and CDR2: DFQATT and SNEGSKA (reference sequence). With 2 bases removed from V and 5 bases from J, the gap between germline ends came to 7 bases. The CDR3 extends over 12 amino acids. In nucleotides, the CDR3 is TGCAGTGCTAGAAGGGGTAACAATGAGCAGTTCTTC. This encodes CSARRGNNEQFF.

This clonotype was seen only a few times. The chain couples TRBV29-1 to TRBJ1-1; D uncertain. Trimming took 8 bases from V and 1 from J, leaving 8 bases between them. Germline CDR1 and CDR2: SQVTM and ANQGSEA. The CDR3 loop spans 11 amino acids. The CDR3, as DNA: TGCAGCCCTTGGGAGAACACTGAAGCTTTCTTT. As protein: CSPWENTEAFF.

This clonotype was found a few times. V gene TRBV28 combines with J gene TRBJ2-6; either TRBD1 or TRBD2 may supply D (6 bases each). CDR1 MDHEN and CDR2 SYDVKM come from the germline V gene. The CDR3 has 15 residues. V was pared by 7 bases and J by 0 bases, with 10 bases between. CDR3 residues: CASIGGTSGANVLTF. The CDR3 DNA follows: TGTGCCAGCATAGGGGGGACCTCTGGGGCCAACGTCCTGACTTTC.